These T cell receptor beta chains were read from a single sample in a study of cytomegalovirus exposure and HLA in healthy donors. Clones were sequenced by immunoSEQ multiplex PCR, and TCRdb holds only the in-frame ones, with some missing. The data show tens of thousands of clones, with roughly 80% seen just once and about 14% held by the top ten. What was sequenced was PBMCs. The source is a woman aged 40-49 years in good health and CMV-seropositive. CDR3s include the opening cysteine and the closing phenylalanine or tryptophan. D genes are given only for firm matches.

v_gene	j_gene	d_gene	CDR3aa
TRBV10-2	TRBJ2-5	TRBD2	CASSLAGGTKETQYF
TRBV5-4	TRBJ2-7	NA	CASSLQGGDEQYF
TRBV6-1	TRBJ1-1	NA	CASGGLNTEAFF
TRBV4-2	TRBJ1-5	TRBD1	CASSQVGGQPQHF
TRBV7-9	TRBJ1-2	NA	CASSLRGNGYTF
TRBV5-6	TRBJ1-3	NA	CASSRSTGNTIYF
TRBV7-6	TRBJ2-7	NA	CASSPSGAPTYEQYF
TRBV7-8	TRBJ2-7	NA	CASSPGGAFSYEQYF
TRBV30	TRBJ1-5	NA	CALRDPGTQPQHF
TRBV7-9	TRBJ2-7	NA	CASSLSRGEQYF
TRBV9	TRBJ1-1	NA	CASSSPSGNTEAFF
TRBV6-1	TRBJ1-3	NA	CASSEAGGMGNTIYF
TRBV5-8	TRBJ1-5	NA	CASSPGQNSNQPQHF
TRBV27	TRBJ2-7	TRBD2	CASSTLAGYIYEQYF
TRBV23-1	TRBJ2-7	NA	CASSQSRQGIPWYYEQYF
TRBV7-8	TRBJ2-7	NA	CASSLAQYEQYF
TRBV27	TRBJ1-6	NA	CASSPGRNSPLHF
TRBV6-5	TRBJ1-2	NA	CASSYLGQNYGYTF
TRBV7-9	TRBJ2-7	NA	CASSSPRGPLGEQYF
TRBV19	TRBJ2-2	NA	CASSPGVGVGTGELFF
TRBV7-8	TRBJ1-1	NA	CASSLAQGSTEAFF
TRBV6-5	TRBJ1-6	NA	CASSFTGRSPLHF
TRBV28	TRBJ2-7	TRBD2	CASSLAAGVDEQYF
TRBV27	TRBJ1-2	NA	CASSLQSNYGYTF
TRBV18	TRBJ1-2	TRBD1	CASSDRDSYGYTF
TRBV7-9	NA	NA	CASSPDASYEQYF
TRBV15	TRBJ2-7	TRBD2	CATSRPGTSGGESYEQYF
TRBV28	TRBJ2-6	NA	CASSGGLSGANVLTF
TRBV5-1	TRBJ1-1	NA	CASSLAGTGLNTEAFF
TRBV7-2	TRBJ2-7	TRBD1	CASSLGKIGQGTYEQYF
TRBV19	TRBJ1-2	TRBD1	CASSTGTVRGYTF
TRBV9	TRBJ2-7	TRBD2	CASSPGGSGLAYEQYF
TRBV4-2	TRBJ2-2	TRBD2	CASSQGLAGINTGELFF
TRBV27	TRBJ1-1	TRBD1	CASSWTGLNTEAFF
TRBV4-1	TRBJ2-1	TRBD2	CASSQTGGPRDEQFF
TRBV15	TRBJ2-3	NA	CATSRDFWGEGTDTQYF
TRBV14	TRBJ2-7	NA	CASSQGQGPYEQYF
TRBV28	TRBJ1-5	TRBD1	CASSLDRDHQPQHF
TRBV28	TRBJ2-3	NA	CASSFPQGKSTDTQYF
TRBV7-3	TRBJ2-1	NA	CASSLTQGNEQFF
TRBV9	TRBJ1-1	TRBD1	CASSVLSSRTGKTEAFF
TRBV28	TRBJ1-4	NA	CASSFGGLTNEKLFF
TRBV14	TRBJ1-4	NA	CASSHQQATNEKLFF
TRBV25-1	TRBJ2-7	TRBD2	CASRGGIAAYEQYF
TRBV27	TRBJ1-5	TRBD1	CASSSGTARNQPQHF
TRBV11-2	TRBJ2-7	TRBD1	CASSPGTGFPYEQYF